Listed here are 32 T cell receptor beta chains from one sample, sequenced in a study of cytotoxic CD8 clonotypes in ibrutinib-treated CLL. Using immunoSEQ multiplex PCR, the repertoire was profiled, and TCRdb retains in-frame clones only, with some absent. The sample holds about 300,000 clones; roughly four fifths are singletons and the top ten take roughly 5%. Sequenced here: PBMCs, sampled at disease progression, from a patient treated with ibrutinib. Every receptor here comes from a human donor with chronic lymphocytic leukemia.

This chain uses TRBV5-1 with TRBJ2-7; possible D gene TRBD1, 6 bases. Germline assignment: CDR1 SGHRS and CDR2 YFSETQ. V lost 4 bases and J lost 2, with 16 bases in between. The CDR3 sequence is 15 residues long. The CDR3 nucleotides read TGCGCCAGCAGCGAGGGTCCAGGGGCGGCCTACGAGCAGTACTTC. Encoded protein: CASSEGPGAAYEQYF.

The rearrangement links TRBV6-5 to TRBJ2-3; possible D gene TRBD2, 6 bases. Germline V gene data show CDR1 as MNHEY and CDR2 as SVGAGI. The V end was cut by 0 bases, the J end by 6 bases, with 16 bases between. The CDR3 runs to 16 residues. CDR3 in DNA: TGTGCCAGCAGTTACTCAGCGACTAGTTTAATGGATACGCAGTATTTT. Translating gives CASSYSATSLMDTQYF.

This clone was found a few times. This chain connects TRBV9 to TRBJ1-3, with TRBD1 matching over 8 bases. Germline V gene sequence: CDR1 SGDLS, CDR2 YYNGEE. V dropped 1 base and J dropped 2; count of bases not matched to a gene: 14. The CDR3 totals 19 residues. The CDR3: CASSVSKYGTGDPGNTIYF. DNA of the CDR3: TGTGCCAGCAGCGTATCAAAGTATGGGACAGGAGATCCTGGAAACACCATATATTTT.

This chain links TRBV11-3 with TRBJ2-7; D uncertain. CDR1 and CDR2 (germline): SGHNT, YENEEA. Trimming took off 0 bases at V and 2 bases at J, with 11 bases between the two ends. This CDR3 spans 15 amino acids. In nucleotides, the CDR3 is TGTGCCAGCAGCTTAGATTCGGGCTCGGCCTACGAGCAGTACTTC. Its protein is CASSLDSGSAYEQYF.

The chain recombines TRBV7-3 with TRBJ2-6, with D perhaps given as TRBD1 or TRBD2 (5 bases each). V lost 5 bases and J 0 bases, leaving 17 bases between the germline ends. The CDR3 covers 18 residues. The germline gives CDR1 SGHTA, CDR2 FQGTGA. The CDR3 here is CASSPRGTLPSGANVLTF. CDR3 sequence (DNA): TGTGCCAGCAGCCCCCGGGGCACCCTACCCTCTGGGGCCAACGTCCTGACTTTC.

The chain links TRBV6-5 to TRBJ2-2; 7 bases match TRBD1. CDR3 size: 14 residues. The germline V gene has CDR1 MNHEY and CDR2 SVGAGI. Trimming removed 2 bases from V and 9 bases from J; junction bases left unmatched: 6. For the CDR3, the DNA is TGTGCCAGCAGTTACGGGACAGACTGGCGGGAGCTGTTTTTT. Amino acids: CASSYGTDWRELFF.

V and J are TRBV6-5 and TRBJ2-7, with D maybe TRBD1 (5 bases). The V and J ends lost 6 bases and 2 bases respectively, with 17 bases between them. From germline, CDR1 is MNHEY and CDR2 SVGAGI. The CDR3 extends over 15 amino acids. CDR3 bases: TGTGCCAGCAGACCCACAGGATATGGGGCCTACGAGCAGTACTTC. Encoded protein: CASRPTGYGAYEQYF.

This rearrangement joins TRBV15 to TRBJ1-4; no firm D call. V dropped 3 bases and J dropped 0 bases, with 17 bases sitting between them. From germline, CDR1 is LNHNV and CDR2 YYDKDF (reference sequence). This CDR3 has 18 amino acids. CDR3 nucleotide sequence: TGTGCCACCAGCAGCCAATACTCCCGATCGGCAACTAATGAAAAACTGTTTTTT. It translates to CATSSQYSRSATNEKLFF.

The CDR3 here is CASSVGWGGSNEQFF. The DNA for the CDR3 is TGTGCCAGCAGCGTAGGGTGGGGGGGCTCCAATGAGCAGTTCTTC. The V gene is TRBV9, the J gene TRBJ2-1; tentatively, D is TRBD2 (7 bases). Trimming took 0 bases from V and 6 from J, leaving 13 bases between them. The CDR3 is 15 residues long. Germline lookup yields CDR1 SGDLS and CDR2 YYNGEE.

The chain carries TRBV7-8 and TRBJ2-7; tentatively, D is TRBD2 (6 bases). Per germline, CDR1 SGHVS and CDR2 FQNEAQ. The CDR3 totals 14 residues. Trimming left V 6 bases short and J 1 base short, with 13 bases between. The CDR3 region has the DNA TGTGCCAGCAGAAGGGACTCGACTTCCTACGAGCAGTACTTC. Residues: CASRRDSTSYEQYF.

This clone was recorded only once. V and J are TRBV2 and TRBJ1-5, with TRBD1 identical over 7 bases. This CDR3 region has 14 residues. V was pared by 5 bases and J by 5 bases, with 6 bases of the junction left unmatched. Per germline, CDR1 SNHLY and CDR2 FYNNEI. In nucleotides, the CDR3 is TGTGCCAGCAGTTCGACAGGGAGAGATCAGCCCCAGCATTTT. Protein sequence: CASSSTGRDQPQHF.

The rearrangement joins TRBV28 to TRBJ2-5, with D uncertain. V was clipped by 1 base and J by 2 bases, with 11 bases between them. Germline assignment: CDR1 MDHEN and CDR2 SYDVKM. This CDR3 has 15 residues. The CDR3 bases are TGTGCCAGCAGTTTATACCAGAGACAACAAGAGACCCAGTACTTC. As protein: CASSLYQRQQETQYF.

The V gene is TRBV28, the J gene TRBJ2-2; 7 bases are shared with TRBD2. CDR1 and CDR2 from the germline V gene are MDHEN and SYDVKM. The CDR3 is 14 residues long. V dropped 5 bases and J dropped 8; count of bases not matched to a gene: 8. CDR3 DNA: TGTGCCAGCAGTAGAGGCGGGAGTTCTGGGGAGCTGTTTTTT. Its translation is CASSRGGSSGELFF.

The J gene is TRBJ2-7, the V gene TRBV18, with 13 bases fitting TRBD2. The germline gives CDR1 KGHSH, CDR2 LQKENI. The CDR3 length is 15 residues. The ends lost 2 bases at V and 3 bases at J; junction bases unmatched: 1. The CDR3 sequence: CASSPRTSGGYEQYF. The CDR3, as DNA: TGTGCCAGCTCACCAAGGACTAGCGGGGGCTACGAGCAGTACTTC.

The chain uses TRBV2 and TRBJ1-2; 9 nucleotides line up with TRBD1. The CDR3 spans 14 residues. Germline V gives CDR1 SNHLY, CDR2 FYNNEI. The V segment lost 6 bases and the J segment 7 bases; nucleotides outside the gene matches: 9. The CDR3 reads CASRGTGPLFGYTF. In nucleotides, the CDR3 is TGTGCCAGCAGGGGGACAGGGCCCCTTTTTGGCTACACCTTC. The complete variable domain, with remaining parts taken from reference TRBV2 and TRBJ1-2, reads EPEVTQTPSHQVTQMGQEVILRCVPISNHLYFYWYRQILGQKVEFLVSFYNNEISEKSEIFDDQFSVERPDGSNFTLKIRSTKLEDSAMYFCASRGTGPLFGYTFGSGTRLTVV.

The chain joins TRBV4-1 to TRBJ1-2; no clear D. This CDR3 is 15 amino acids long. The V end lost 4 bases, the J end lost 4 bases, and 16 bases lay between the germline ends. The germline gives CDR1 MGHRA, CDR2 YSYEKL. CDR3 amino acids: CASSLQTRSPYGYTF. The CDR3 nucleotides are TGCGCCAGCAGCCTGCAGACTAGGAGTCCCTATGGCTACACCTTC.

This chain connects TRBV10-3 to TRBJ2-3; D is unresolved. The V end was cut by 4 bases, the J end by 1 base, with 9 bases between. The CDR3 spans 14 residues. Looked up from germline, CDR1 is ENHRY and CDR2 is SYGVKD. CDR3 sequence reads: CAISVSQGTDTQYF. In nucleotides, the CDR3 is TGTGCCATCAGTGTGTCCCAGGGCACAGATACGCAGTATTTT.

The rearrangement links TRBV4-1 to TRBJ1-1; D may be TRBD1 (5 bases). The CDR3 consists of 16 residues. Germline CDR1 reads MGHRA; CDR2 reads YSYEKL. Trimming stripped 4 bases from V and 1 base from J, with 16 bases between. The CDR3 region has the DNA TGCGCCAGCAGCCCCGACGCGGGGCGGAAGAACACTGAAGCTTTCTTT. Translation gives CASSPDAGRKNTEAFF.

This clone has just one count. The chain has TRBV6-5 and TRBJ1-5, with 7 bases matching TRBD1. CDR1 and CDR2 (germline): MNHEY, SVGAGI. CDR3 length: 13 residues. J was trimmed by 9 bases and V by 6 bases; bases with no gene match: 8. The CDR3 protein is CASRKTGRGPQHF. The CDR3 DNA reads as TGTGCCAGCAGAAAGACAGGGCGAGGGCCCCAGCATTTT.

This clone was seen once. This chain uses TRBV7-3 with TRBJ1-1; D may be TRBD1 (6 bases). Germline-derived CDR1 and CDR2 are SGHTA and FQGTGA. The V end lost 4 bases, the J end lost 6 bases, and 12 bases lay between the germline ends. The CDR3 runs 13 residues. This CDR3 reads CASSSTGYSEAFF. CDR3 DNA: TGTGCCAGCAGCTCCACAGGGTATTCTGAAGCTTTCTTT.

The chain carries TRBV5-4 and TRBJ1-5, with D tentatively TRBD1 (6 bases). The ends were cut back, 2 bases at V and 1 base at J, with 13 bases in the middle. This CDR3 is built from 16 residues. Germline loops: CDR1 SGHNT, CDR2 YYREEE (reference sequence). The chain's CDR3 is CASSFGGGVSNQPQHF. CDR3 bases: TGTGCCAGCAGCTTCGGGGGGGGCGTGAGCAATCAGCCCCAGCATTTT.

This clone was counted a few times. This chain uses TRBV7-7 with TRBJ2-2; 7 bases are a match to TRBD1. Per germline, CDR1 SSHAT and CDR2 FNYEAQ (reference sequence). The ends lost 6 bases at V and 7 bases at J; junction bases unmatched: 14. The CDR3 length is 16 residues. Here the CDR3 DNA reads TGTGCCAGCAGGATAAGCTGGGGGACAGCCTACGGGGAGCTGTTTTTT. It translates to CASRISWGTAYGELFF. The full variable domain, with the rest looked up from reference TRBV7-7 and TRBJ2-2, is GAGVSQSPRYKVTKRGQDVTLRCDPISSHATLYWYQQALGQGPEFLTYFNYEAQPDKSGLPSDRFSAERPEGSISTLTIQRTEQRDSAMYRCASRISWGTAYGELFFGEGSRLTVL.

This sequence joins TRBV5-1 and TRBJ1-6; 8 bases fit TRBD1. Looked up from germline, CDR1 is SGHRS and CDR2 is YFSETQ. CDR3 size: 17 residues. The junction had 6 bases not matched to a gene; V was cut back by 4 bases and J by 0 bases. DNA for the CDR3: TGCGCCAGCAGCCGAACAGGGGGACCCTCCTATAATTCACCCCTCCACTTT. Translating it yields CASSRTGGPSYNSPLHF. Looking up the rest from reference TRBV5-1 and TRBJ1-6 gives the full variable domain: KAGVTQTPRYLIKTRGQQVTLSCSPISGHRSVSWYQQTPGQGLQFLFEYFSETQRNKGNFPGRFSGRQFSNSRSEMNVSTLELGDSALYLCASSRTGGPSYNSPLHFGNGTRLTVT.

This chain uses TRBV28 with TRBJ2-7, with a possible D match to TRBD1 (5 bases). CDR1 is MDHEN, CDR2 SYDVKM, per germline. This CDR3 is 14 amino acids long. Trimming took 6 bases from V and 3 from J, leaving 15 bases between them. The CDR3 DNA sequence: TGTGCCAGCAGGGCCCCAAGACAGCACTACGAGCAGTACTTC. It yields the protein CASRAPRQHYEQYF.

The chain combines TRBV7-3 with TRBJ1-1; TRBD1 agrees at 10 bases. Germline V gene lookup returns CDR1 SGHTA and CDR2 FQGTGA. V was clipped by 5 bases and J by 6 bases; unmatched bases: 6. This CDR3 comprises 14 residues. The CDR3 region has the DNA TGTGCCAGCAGCAAGGGACAGGGGCGATCTGAAGCTTTCTTT. Protein: CASSKGQGRSEAFF.

V and J are TRBV19 and TRBJ1-1, with D hard to call. The CDR3 contains 13 residues. Trimming took 8 bases from V and 9 from J, leaving 19 bases between them. Germline assignment: CDR1 LNHDA and CDR2 SQIVND (reference sequence). The CDR3 here is CASYKMSGRQAFF. The CDR3 DNA reads TGTGCCAGTTATAAAATGTCGGGTCGCCAAGCTTTCTTT.

J is TRBJ2-5 and V is TRBV28; no definite D call. V lost 3 bases to trimming and J lost 4 bases, with 3 bases between them. From germline, CDR1 is MDHEN and CDR2 SYDVKM. The CDR3 runs to 11 residues. As DNA, the CDR3 is TGTGCCAGCAGTTTGAGAGAGACCCAGTACTTC. Translating gives CASSLRETQYF.

This clone was picked up one time. This chain connects TRBV4-1 to TRBJ1-2; possibly TRBD1 for D (5 bases). The CDR3 covers 16 residues. Looked up from germline, CDR1 is MGHRA and CDR2 is YSYEKL. V was cut by 0 bases and J by 4 bases, with 15 bases left in between. The CDR3 bases are TGCGCCAGCAGCCAAGAAATAGGGGCGCTTGCCTATGGCTACACCTTC. Amino acids: CASSQEIGALAYGYTF.

The chain joins TRBV10-1 to TRBJ1-6; weak D call: TRBD1 (5 bases). This CDR3 is built from 12 residues. V was cut by 3 bases and J by 12 bases, with 9 bases left in between. Germline assignment: CDR1 WNHNN and CDR2 SYGVQD (reference sequence). CDR3 sequence: CASSDEGLPLHF. CDR3 bases: TGCGCCAGCAGTGACGAGGGGCTACCCCTCCACTTT.

The rearrangement joins TRBV6-1 to TRBJ1-4; perhaps TRBD1 as D (5 bases). CDR1 is MNHNS, CDR2 SASEGT, per germline. The CDR3 sequence is 13 residues long. V lost 8 bases and J lost 6, with 13 bases in between. The CDR3 here is CASSAGVYEKLFF. CDR3 coding DNA: TGTGCCAGCTCTGCGGGGGTCTATGAAAAACTGTTTTTT.

This rearrangement joins TRBV15 to TRBJ2-1; D not certain. Germline V gene data show CDR1 as LNHNV and CDR2 as YYDKDF (reference sequence). There are 15 residues in the CDR3. Trimming took off 0 bases at V and 2 bases at J, with 8 bases between the two ends. The chain's CDR3 is CATSRDLGTYNEQFF. CDR3 DNA sequence: TGTGCCACCAGCAGAGATTTAGGGACCTACAATGAGCAGTTCTTC. The whole variable domain, remainder taken from reference TRBV15 and TRBJ2-1, is DAMVIQNPRYQVTQFGKPVTLSCSQTLNHNVMYWYQQKSSQAPKLLFHYYDKDFNNEADTPDNFQSRRPNTSFCFLDIRSPGLGDTAMYLCATSRDLGTYNEQFFGPGTRLTVL.

V usage is TRBV13 and J usage is TRBJ2-1; D unresolved. This CDR3 is 14 amino acids long. Germline-derived CDR1 and CDR2 are PRHDT and FYEKMQ (reference sequence). V was shortened by 6 bases and J by 2 bases, with 11 bases between the two germline ends. CDR3 region: CASRRLVTYNEQFF. The CDR3 region has the DNA TGTGCCAGCAGACGATTGGTCACCTACAATGAGCAGTTCTTC.